The clone carrying this T cell receptor beta chain was detected many times. Its antigen is unknown. The germline gives CDR1 DFQATT, CDR2 SNEGSKA (reference sequence). V was clipped by 5 bases and J by 0 bases, with 8 bases between them. The CDR3 extends over 13 amino acids. For TCR beta, libraries came from iRepertoire HTBI primers and Arm-PCR of CDR3 regions. In TCRdb, the multiplex PCR reads were re-called with MiXCR into one record per CDR3 protein. The table shows a few hundred thousand distinct CDR3 sequences, with 12% occurring only once. This entry belongs to a study of regulatory T cells in long-lasting Graves disease. Study-wide context: Newly diagnosed Graves' patients had taken antithyroid drugs under 3 months. General study findings and limits: Thyroid tissue went unstudied; only peripheral blood was examined.

As to time point: newly diagnosed GD, antithyroid drugs for less than 3 months. PBMC-derived RNA was used for the TCR library. Separately, the same data were catalogued under a study of T cells in Graves' hyperthyroidism and ophthalmopathy. That work contributes: The TCR CDR3 first-round RT-PCR relied on the HTBI primer set. Stable hyperthyroidism was separated from ophthalmopathy by a model based on 13 V-J features.

This receptor was obtained from a woman in her late teens or twenties with Graves disease. The chain links TRBV20-1 to TRBJ2-4; no reliable D call. Here the sequenced sample was peripheral blood mononuclear cells (PBMCs), taken at new diagnosis, from a patient treated with antithyroid drugs. As DNA, the CDR3 is TGCAGTGCTTCACGGTTAGCCAAAAACATTCAGTACTTC. This codes for CSASRLAKNIQYF.